The clone carrying this T cell receptor beta chain appeared many times. From the RT-PCR reads, TCRdb called clonotypes with MiXCR, one entry per CDR3 protein. The sample has 600,000 to 850,000 distinct CDR3 sequences; less than 15% are singletons. Per the germline V gene, CDR1 is KGHDR and CDR2 is SFDVKD. This CDR3 spans 16 amino acids. V was clipped by 0 bases and J by 7 bases; unmatched bases: 8. The data stem from a study of response to subunit inactivated influenza vaccine. The origin of this receptor is a man aged 45-60 years who received an inactivated influenza vaccine. The sequencing used PBMCs from blood, collected about 14 days before vaccination. The V call is TRBV24-1, the J call TRBJ2-1; 7 positions agree with TRBD1. In DNA form, the CDR3 reads TGTGCCACCAGTGATTTGAAGGGGGCAGAGAAAAATGAGCAGTTCTTC. Its protein is CATSDLKGAEKNEQFF.